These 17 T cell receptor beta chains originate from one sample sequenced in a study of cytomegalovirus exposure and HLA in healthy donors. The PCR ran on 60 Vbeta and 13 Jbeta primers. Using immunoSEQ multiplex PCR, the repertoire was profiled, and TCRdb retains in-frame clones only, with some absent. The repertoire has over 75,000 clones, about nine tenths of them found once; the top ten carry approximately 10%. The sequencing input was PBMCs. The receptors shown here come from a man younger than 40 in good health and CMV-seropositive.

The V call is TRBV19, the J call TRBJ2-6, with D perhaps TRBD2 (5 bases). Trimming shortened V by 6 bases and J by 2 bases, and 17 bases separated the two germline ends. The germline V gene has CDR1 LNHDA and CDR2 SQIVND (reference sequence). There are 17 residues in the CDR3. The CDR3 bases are TGTGCCAGTAGGGGCCATTCGGGGATGGCTGGGGCCAACGTCCTGACTTTC. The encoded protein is CASRGHSGMAGANVLTF. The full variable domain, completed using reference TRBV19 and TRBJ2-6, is DGGITQSPKYLFRKEGQNVTLSCEQNLNHDAMYWYRQDPGQGLRLIYYSQIVNDFQKGDIAEGYSVSREKKESFPLTVTSAQKNPTAFYLCASRGHSGMAGANVLTFGAGSRLTVL.

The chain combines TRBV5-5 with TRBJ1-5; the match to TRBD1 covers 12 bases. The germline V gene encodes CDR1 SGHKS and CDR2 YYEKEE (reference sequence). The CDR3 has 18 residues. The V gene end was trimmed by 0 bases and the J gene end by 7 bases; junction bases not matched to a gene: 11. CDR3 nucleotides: TGTGCCAGCAGCTTGGAAGTAGCGGGACAGGGGGCGCAACAGCCCCAGCATTTT. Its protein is CASSLEVAGQGAQQPQHF.

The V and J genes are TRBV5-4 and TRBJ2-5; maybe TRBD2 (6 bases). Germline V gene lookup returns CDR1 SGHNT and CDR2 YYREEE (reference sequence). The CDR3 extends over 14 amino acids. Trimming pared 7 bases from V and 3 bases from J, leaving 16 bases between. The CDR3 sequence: CASALGGGEETQYF. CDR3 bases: TGTGCCAGCGCCCTGGGGGGAGGTGAAGAGACCCAGTACTTC.

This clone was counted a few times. The CDR3 protein is CASSLWEGLNTEAFF. DNA of the CDR3: TGTGCCAGCAGCTTGTGGGAGGGACTGAACACTGAAGCTTTCTTT. The V call is TRBV5-6, the J call TRBJ1-1; tentative D call: TRBD1 (5 bases). The V gene's germline CDR1 is SGHDT and CDR2 YYEEEE. The CDR3 length is 15 residues. V was shortened by 1 base and J by 0 bases, with 10 bases between the two germline ends.

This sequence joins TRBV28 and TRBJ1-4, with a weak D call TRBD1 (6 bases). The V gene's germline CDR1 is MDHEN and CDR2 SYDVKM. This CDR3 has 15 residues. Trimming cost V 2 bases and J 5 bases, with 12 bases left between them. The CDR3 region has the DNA TGTGCCAGCAGTTTAACGGGGGGGGCCAATGAAAAACTGTTTTTT. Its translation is CASSLTGGANEKLFF.

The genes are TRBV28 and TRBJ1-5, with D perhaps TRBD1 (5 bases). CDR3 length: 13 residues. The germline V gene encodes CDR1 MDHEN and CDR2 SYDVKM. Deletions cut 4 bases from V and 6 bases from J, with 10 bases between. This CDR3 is CASSYQGTQPQHF. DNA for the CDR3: TGTGCCAGCAGTTACCAGGGTACTCAGCCCCAGCATTTT.

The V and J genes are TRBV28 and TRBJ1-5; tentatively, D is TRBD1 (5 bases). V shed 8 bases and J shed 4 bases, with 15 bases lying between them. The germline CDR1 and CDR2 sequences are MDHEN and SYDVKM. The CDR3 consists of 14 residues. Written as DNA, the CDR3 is TGTGCCAGCCGGCGGGGCGGGGGGAATCAGCCCCAGCATTTT. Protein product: CASRRGGGNQPQHF.

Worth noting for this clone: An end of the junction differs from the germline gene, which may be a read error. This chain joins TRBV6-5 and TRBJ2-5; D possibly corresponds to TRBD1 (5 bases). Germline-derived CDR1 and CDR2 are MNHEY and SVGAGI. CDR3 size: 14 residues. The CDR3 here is CASSYSPGKEAQYF. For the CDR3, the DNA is TGTGCCAGCAGTTACTCCCCAGGGAAAGAGGCCCAGTACTTC.

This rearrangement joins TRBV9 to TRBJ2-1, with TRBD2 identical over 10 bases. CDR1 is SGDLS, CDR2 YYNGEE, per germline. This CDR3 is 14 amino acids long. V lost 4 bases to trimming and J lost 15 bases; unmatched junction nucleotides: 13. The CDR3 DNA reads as TGTGCCAGCAGCCCCAGGACTAGCGGAGCTGCTACGTTCTTC. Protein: CASSPRTSGAATFF.

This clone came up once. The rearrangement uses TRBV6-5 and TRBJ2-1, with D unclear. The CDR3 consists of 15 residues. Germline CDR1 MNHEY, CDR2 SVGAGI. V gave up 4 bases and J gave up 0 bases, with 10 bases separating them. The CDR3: CASSSRPSSYNEQFF. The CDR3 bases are TGTGCCAGCAGTTCCCGACCTAGCTCCTACAATGAGCAGTTCTTC.

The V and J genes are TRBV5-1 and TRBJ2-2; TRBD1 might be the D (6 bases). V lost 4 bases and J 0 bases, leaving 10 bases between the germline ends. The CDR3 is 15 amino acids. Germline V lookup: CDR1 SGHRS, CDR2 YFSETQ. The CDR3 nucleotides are TGCGCCAGCAGCCGGGACACTTCGAACACCGGGGAGCTGTTTTTT. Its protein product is CASSRDTSNTGELFF.

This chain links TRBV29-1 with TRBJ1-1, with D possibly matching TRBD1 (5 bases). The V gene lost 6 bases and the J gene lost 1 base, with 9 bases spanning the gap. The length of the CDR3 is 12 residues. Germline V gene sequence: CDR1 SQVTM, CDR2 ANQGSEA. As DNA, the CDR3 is TGCAGCGTCCCGACAGAGAACACTGAAGCTTTCTTT. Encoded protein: CSVPTENTEAFF. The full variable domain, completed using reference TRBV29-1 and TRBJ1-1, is SAVISQKPSRDICQRGTSLTIQCQVDSQVTMMFWYRQQPGQSLTLIATANQGSEATYESGFVIDKFPISRPNLTFSTLTVSNMSPEDSSIYLCSVPTENTEAFFGQGTRLTVV.

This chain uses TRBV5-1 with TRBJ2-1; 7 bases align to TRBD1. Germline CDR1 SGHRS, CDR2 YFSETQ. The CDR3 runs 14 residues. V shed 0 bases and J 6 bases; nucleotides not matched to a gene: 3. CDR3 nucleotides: TGCGCCAGCAGCTTGGGACAGGGCCCCAATGAGCAGTTCTTC. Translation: CASSLGQGPNEQFF.

CDR3 bases: TGTGCCAGCAGCAAAAATGGACAGTACTCCTACGAGCAGTACTTC. Translating gives CASSKNGQYSYEQYF. V gene TRBV5-5 combines with J gene TRBJ2-7, with a possible D match to TRBD1 (6 bases). Per germline, CDR1 SGHKS and CDR2 YYEKEE (reference sequence). The length of the CDR3 is 15 residues. V was clipped by 4 bases and J by 0 bases, with 14 bases between them.

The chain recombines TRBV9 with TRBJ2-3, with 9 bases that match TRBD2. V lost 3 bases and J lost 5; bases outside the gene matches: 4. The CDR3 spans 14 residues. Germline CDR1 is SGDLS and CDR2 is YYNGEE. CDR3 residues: CASSGGGGVDTQYF. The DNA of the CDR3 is TGTGCCAGCAGCGGGGGCGGGGGGGTAGATACGCAGTATTTT.

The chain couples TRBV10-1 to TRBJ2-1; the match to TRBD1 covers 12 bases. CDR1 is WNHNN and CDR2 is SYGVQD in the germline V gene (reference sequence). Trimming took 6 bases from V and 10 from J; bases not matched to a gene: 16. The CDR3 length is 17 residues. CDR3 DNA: TGCGCCAGCAGCCCCTCCGCCGGGACAGGGGGCCTTGTGGAGCAGTTCTTC. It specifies CASSPSAGTGGLVEQFF.

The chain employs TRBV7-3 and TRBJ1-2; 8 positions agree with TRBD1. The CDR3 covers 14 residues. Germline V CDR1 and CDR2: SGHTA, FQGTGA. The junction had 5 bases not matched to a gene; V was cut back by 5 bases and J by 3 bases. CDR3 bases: TGTGCCAGCAGCCCCGGACAGGGATACTATGGCTACACCTTC. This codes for CASSPGQGYYGYTF.